This is a list of T cell receptor beta chains from one sample in a study of Graves' ophthalmopathy and Graves' hyperthyroidism. TCRdb called the multiplex PCR reads again in MiXCR, with one record for every CDR3 protein. The repertoire holds 1 million to 1.3 million distinct CDR3 sequences, 35% to 40% seen once, with 11% in the top ten. The sample was peripheral blood or thyroid tissue (not recorded which). The source is an adult man with Graves' hyperthyroidism. Each CDR3 is given with its conserved first and last residue. The D gene is left open where the match is weak. The size entry is marked missing in some rows and otherwise reads once, few, many or a size class.

abundance,len,d_gene,v_gene,j_gene,CDR3nt,CDR3aa
-,15,-,TRBV20-1,TRBJ2-7,TGCAGTGCTAGCAGCTTGGATTCGGCCTCCTACGAGCAGTACTTC,CSASSLDSASYEQYF
many,15,-,TRBV19,TRBJ2-6,TGTGCCAGCAGCTTACAGGGTGCTGGGGCCAACGTCCTGACTTTC,CASSLQGAGANVLTF
-,15,TRBD1,TRBV18,TRBJ2-7,TGTGCCAGCTCTACAGCCGGGACAGGGTCCTACGAGCAGTACTTC,CASSTAGTGSYEQYF
-,15,TRBD1,TRBV4-3,TRBJ2-7,TGCGCCAGCAGCCAAGAAAGGGGACAGAATTACGAGCAGTACTTC,CASSQERGQNYEQYF
-,12,-,TRBV7-9,TRBJ1-1,TGTGCCAGCGCCGGGGGGAACACTGAAGCTTTCTTT,CASAGGNTEAFF
once,15,TRBD2,TRBV10-3,TRBJ2-5,TGTGCCATCAGTGTGGGACTAGCGGGAGTCGAGACCCAGTACTTC,CAISVGLAGVETQYF
many,13,-,TRBV12-3/TRBV12-4,TRBJ1-5,TGTGCCAGCAGCCTCTTAGGGGTTCAGCCCCAGCATTTT,CASSLLGVQPQHF
many,15,TRBD1,TRBV29-1,TRBJ2-2,TGCAGCGTTGCAAGACAGGGTGGGAACACCGGGGAGCTGTTTTTT,CSVARQGGNTGELFF
few,14,TRBD2,TRBV12-3/TRBV12-4,TRBJ2-2,TGTGCCAGCAGACCGGGGACTAGCGTCGGGGAGCTGTTTTTT,CASRPGTSVGELFF
few,14,TRBD1,TRBV12-3/TRBV12-4,TRBJ1-5,TGTGCCAGCAGTCAACAGGGGGGAGGTCAGCCCCAGCATTTT,CASSQQGGGQPQHF
-,16,-,TRBV5-1,TRBJ1-1,TGCGCCAGCAGCCCTAGAGGGGCCCTAATGAACACTGAAGCTTTCTTT,CASSPRGALMNTEAFF
few,15,-,TRBV7-8,TRBJ2-7,TGTGCCAGCAGGTCTGGGACGGGGAGCTCCTACGAGCAGTACTTC,CASRSGTGSSYEQYF